The 10 T cell receptor beta chains listed next were all sequenced from one sample in a study of Ad26.COV2.S vaccination and SARS-CoV-2 variants. Regarding treatment: 19 received Ad26.COV2.S at low or high dose, single or two shots; about 5 received placebo; per-sample allocation not given. Repertoires come from day 63 after the first vaccine or placebo injection. TCRdb's copy holds only in-frame clones and misses some; the assay was immunoSEQ multiplex PCR. The table lists 290,000 or so clones, more than 75% of them singletons. Sample: peripheral blood, taken in a trial of Ad26.COV2.S vaccine versus placebo. Source of these receptors: a person aged 18-60 years who received the Ad26.COV2.S COVID-19 vaccine or a placebo.

This clone was detected only once. The chain combines TRBV28 with TRBJ2-5, with no clear D. V lost 2 bases and J 2 bases, leaving 9 bases between the germline ends. The CDR3 is 14 amino acids. Germline lookup yields CDR1 MDHEN and CDR2 SYDVKM. The CDR3 here is CASSLGPNQETQYF. The CDR3 DNA follows: TGTGCCAGCAGTTTAGGGCCTAATCAAGAGACCCAGTACTTC.

The chain combines TRBV5-1 with TRBJ1-4; D is possibly TRBD1 (6 bases). The CDR3 loop spans 14 amino acids. The germline V and J ends were trimmed by 6 bases and 4 bases, with 13 bases remaining between them. CDR1 and CDR2 (germline): SGHRS, YFSETQ. In DNA form, the CDR3 reads TGCGCCAGCACTCTAACAGGGCTTAATGAAAAACTGTTTTTT. Amino acid sequence: CASTLTGLNEKLFF.

The V call is TRBV7-9, the J call TRBJ2-5; D is unresolved. V was clipped by 3 bases and J by 5 bases, with 10 bases between them. The CDR3 extends over 13 amino acids. Germline CDR1 and CDR2: SEHNR and FQNEAQ (reference sequence). CDR3 DNA sequence: TGTGCCAGCAGCTTCCAGAGCGTGGAGACCCAGTACTTC. The encoded protein is CASSFQSVETQYF.

The chain recombines TRBV28 with TRBJ1-4; the match to TRBD1 covers 7 bases. CDR3 length equals 14 residues. Germline V gene sequence: CDR1 MDHEN, CDR2 SYDVKM. Losses at the gene ends were 5 bases for V and 7 bases for J; bases not matched to a gene: 7. Here the CDR3 reads CASSITGVGEKLFF. The CDR3 nucleotides are TGTGCCAGCAGTATAACAGGGGTGGGTGAAAAACTGTTTTTT.

The chain is built from TRBV5-1 and TRBJ1-1, with D perhaps matching TRBD1 (6 bases). Per the germline V gene, CDR1 is SGHRS and CDR2 is YFSETQ. Trimming left V 2 bases short and J 0 bases short, with 8 bases between. CDR3 length equals 14 residues. The CDR3 sequence is CASSFDRLNTEAFF. The CDR3 region has the DNA TGCGCCAGCAGCTTCGACAGGCTGAACACTGAAGCTTTCTTT.

The chain links TRBV7-2 to TRBJ2-3, with D perhaps TRBD1 or TRBD2 (7 bases each). The CDR3 spans 17 residues. The V end was cut by 5 bases, the J end by 6 bases, with 24 bases between. The germline V gene has CDR1 SGHTA and CDR2 FQGNSA. The CDR3 loop is CASSPRGGQSLSDTQYF. The CDR3 nucleotides are TGTGCCAGCAGCCCCAGGGGGGGGCAGTCCTTAAGCGATACGCAGTATTTT.

The V call is TRBV7-6, the J call TRBJ2-7; TRBD2 aligns across 11 bases. The CDR3 spans 15 residues. After removal of 4 bases from V and 4 bases from J, the junction contained 6 bases not matched to a gene. Germline CDR1 SGHVS, CDR2 FNYEAQ. The DNA of the CDR3 is TGTGCCAGCAGCTCTTTAGCGGGGGGGCGATACGAGCAGTACTTC. Protein sequence: CASSSLAGGRYEQYF.

V is TRBV29-1 and J is TRBJ1-1; the match to TRBD1 covers 8 bases. Trimming took 7 bases from V and 5 from J; bases not matched to a gene: 6. CDR1 is SQVTM and CDR2 is ANQGSEA in the germline V gene. This CDR3 has 12 residues. This CDR3 is CSGDRGTTEAFF. The CDR3 nucleotides are TGCAGCGGTGACAGGGGAACAACTGAAGCTTTCTTT. Supplemented by reference TRBV29-1 and TRBJ1-1, the full variable domain reads SAVISQKPSRDICQRGTSLTIQCQVDSQVTMMFWYRQQPGQSLTLIATANQGSEATYESGFVIDKFPISRPNLTFSTLTVSNMSPEDSSIYLCSGDRGTTEAFFGQGTRLTVV.

The chain recombines TRBV5-1 with TRBJ2-2, with D uncertain. V lost 9 bases, J lost 5 bases, and 11 bases lay in between. The CDR3 is made up of 12 amino acids. CDR1 and CDR2 from the germline V gene are SGHRS and YFSETQ. Here the CDR3 DNA reads TGCGCCACACGACAAGAGACCGGGGAGCTGTTTTTT. Translating it yields CATRQETGELFF. Combining the CDR3 with reference TRBV5-1 and TRBJ2-2 gives the whole variable domain KAGVTQTPRYLIKTRGQQVTLSCSPISGHRSVSWYQQTPGQGLQFLFEYFSETQRNKGNFPGRFSGRQFSNSRSEMNVSTLELGDSALYLCATRQETGELFFGEGSRLTVL.

This clone was observed a handful of times. This rearrangement joins TRBV3-1 (or the pseudogene TRBV3-2) to TRBJ2-5; tentative D call: TRBD2 (7 bases). The CDR3 has 16 residues. Trimming took 2 bases from V and 5 from J, leaving 18 bases between them. CDR1 LGHDT and CDR2 YNNKEL come from the germline V gene (reference sequence). CDR3 amino acids: CASSQRLGGAGETQYF. The CDR3 DNA sequence: TGTGCCAGCAGCCAACGCTTGGGGGGGGCCGGGGAGACCCAGTACTTC.